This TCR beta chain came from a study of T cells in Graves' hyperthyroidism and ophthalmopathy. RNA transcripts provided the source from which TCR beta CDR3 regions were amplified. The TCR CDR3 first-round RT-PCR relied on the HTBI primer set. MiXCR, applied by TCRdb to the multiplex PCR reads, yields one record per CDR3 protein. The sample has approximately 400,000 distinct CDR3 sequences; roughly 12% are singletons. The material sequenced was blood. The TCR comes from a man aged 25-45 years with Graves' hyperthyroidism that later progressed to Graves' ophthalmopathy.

CDR3 nucleotide sequence: TGTGCCAGCTCACAACTGACGGCCTCGGGTGAGCAGTACTTC. Translating gives CASSQLTASGEQYF. The V call is TRBV18, the J call TRBJ2-7; D unresolved. The germline gives CDR1 KGHSH, CDR2 LQKENI. V lost 4 bases, J lost 7 bases, and 17 bases lay in between. This CDR3 comprises 14 residues.